Described below is a single T cell receptor (beta chain) sequence and its context. Antigen unknown. These data are taken from a study of beta chain features in type 1 diabetes. Study-level background: Patient and healthy donor groups were alike in age, gender and cell yields. Sorted cells, more than 95,000,000 in number, were examined across all samples. General study points: When Type 1 diabetes patients were examined, their TCRB CDR3s proved moderately but significantly shorter in all four CD4+ subsets.

The CDR3 covers 13 residues. V lost 1 base, J lost 3 bases, and 7 bases lay in between. Germline CDR1 and CDR2: LGHNA and YNFKEQ. All of the isolated RNA was reverse transcribed, so expressed TCRB transcripts were sequenced. Produced via immunoSEQ multiplex PCR; TCRdb's table is partial and in-frame only. The table lists under 550,000 clones, 11% of them singletons. This chain joins TRBV4-2 and TRBJ2-7; a possible D gene is TRBD2 (5 bases). The sample taken for sequencing was naive CD4+ T cells from blood. This sequence was found in a woman aged 18-29 years in good health. CDR3 protein: CASSQGTRYEQYF. The CDR3 nucleotides read TGTGCCAGCAGCCAAGGGACTCGCTACGAGCAGTACTTC.